This T cell receptor (beta chain) emerged from a study of CD8 T cells in Susac syndrome. With random hexamers, 0.5 to 1 ug RNA was reverse transcribed. Amplification of the TCR beta CDR3 was carried out by immunoSEQ multiplex PCR, which spanned a total of 54 Vbeta and 13 Jbeta segments. TCRdb re-derived calls from the immunoSEQ multiplex PCR reads in MiXCR, one entry per CDR3 protein. The data hold about 280,000 distinct CDR3 sequences, with roughly 84% observed a single time. The receptor was derived from a human donor with multiple sclerosis. Source material: CD8+ T cells from PBMCs.

The CDR3 sequence is CASSSRIGGHGNTIYF. DNA for the CDR3: TGTGCCAGCAGTTCAAGAATCGGGGGGCATGGAAACACCATATATTTT. The chain couples TRBV27 to TRBJ1-3; weak D call: TRBD1 (6 bases). The CDR3 has 16 residues. V was shortened by 4 bases and J by 3 bases, with 16 bases between the two germline ends. Per the germline V gene, CDR1 is MNHEY and CDR2 is SMNVEV (reference sequence).